The text below deals with one T cell receptor beta chain. Its binding antigen is unknown. The sample holds no much larger clone one base away, and base qualities are not on file. Collaborating institutions collected whole blood in K2EDTA tubes following their own protocols. Collaborator samples were shipped for TCRbeta analysis as frozen whole blood, isolated PBMCs, or DNA extracted from either sample type. CDR1 and CDR2 were assigned from the germline V gene (reference sequence) as GTSNPN and SVGIG. Relative to germline, V is 0 bases shorter and J is 3 bases shorter, with 7 bases between their ends. Spanning cysteine to phenylalanine, the CDR3 consists of 13 amino acids. The CDR3 DNA has 39 bases and is translated from base 1. The sample is drawn from a study of blood T cell repertoires in COVID-19 (dated by TCRdb to 2020 to 2021). Notes on the research overall: Samples from collaborators originated in the United States, Italy and Spain and spanned both the acute and convalescent phases of COVID-19. The material from the prospective study consisted of cDNA or gDNA derived from T cells, B-cell-depleted T cells, or PBMCs. Subjects who had been exposed to COVID-19, were actively infected with it, or had recovered from it provided the deeply sampled blood TCRbeta repertoires that made up the dataset. The repertoires were made available in a free public database intended to serve as a resource for research on the immune response to SARS-CoV-2. Samples were obtained from the ongoing ImmuneRACE study (first 160 participants) and from over 1,000 subjects provided by 6 global collaborators. The sample metadata nearly always contained a de-identified subject ID, COVID-19 status, age in years and sex. Where HLA class I and class II types were available, the types were taken from metadata supplied by the sample provider, not from assay-based typing. Broader findings and caveats from the paper: The quantity of clinical and demographic metadata differed by source and by participant and was supplied without curation.

The immunoSEQ Assay, a bias-controlled multiplex PCR, was used to amplify TCRbeta CDR3 regions from genomic DNA. On the authors' methods: The number of nucleated cells in each sample was estimated by amplification of reference gene primers within the assay. To quantify the absolute abundance of each unique TCRbeta CDR3 rearrangement, sequence reads were collapsed and filtered. For each sample, productive Simpson clonality was calculated by taking the square root of Simpson's diversity index across productive rearrangements. TCRdb carries this immuneACCESS record with in-frame sequences only. Its versions omit some clonotypes, under half of them owing to an unresolved V gene in the studies checked, with the rest unexplained. V and J calls and clone size are as listed in that table; D and trimming were resolved from the DNA. In all, the sample holds approximately 270,000 clones, and 80% to 90% of those were seen once. Together, the top ten hold approximately 10% of the sample.

This TCR derives from a woman aged 65 to 85 with acute or convalescent COVID-19. Source material: peripheral blood. This receptor chain uses TRBV30 and TRBJ2-3; too little of a D gene remains to name it. The DNA reads TGTGCCTGGAGTGTAGCCCCAACAGATACGCAGTATTTT. It codes for CAWSVAPTDTQYF.